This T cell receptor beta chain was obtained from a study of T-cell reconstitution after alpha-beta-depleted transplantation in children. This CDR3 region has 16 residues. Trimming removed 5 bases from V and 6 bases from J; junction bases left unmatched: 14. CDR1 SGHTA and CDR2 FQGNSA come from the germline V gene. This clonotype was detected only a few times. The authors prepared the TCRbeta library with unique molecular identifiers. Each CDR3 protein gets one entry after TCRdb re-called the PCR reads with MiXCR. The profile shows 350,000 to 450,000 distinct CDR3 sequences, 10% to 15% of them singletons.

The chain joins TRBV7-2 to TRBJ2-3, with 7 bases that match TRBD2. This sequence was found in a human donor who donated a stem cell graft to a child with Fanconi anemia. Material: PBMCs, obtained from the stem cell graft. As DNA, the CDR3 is TGTGCCAGCAGCCTCCCCCGGGGGGTTCAGGAGGATACGCAGTATTTT. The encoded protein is CASSLPRGVQEDTQYF.